This TCR beta chain was profiled in a study of OX40 agonist ivuxolimab in advanced cancers. Background on the whole study: Ivuxolimab, which targeted the costimulatory receptor OX40 (CD134), was an agonistic, fully human IgG2 monoclonal antibody. Intravenous ivuxolimab was administered to patients every 2 weeks at six dose levels: 0.01, 0.1, 0.3, 1.5, 3 and 10 mg/kg. Of the 52 patients in dose escalation, 19 had hepatocellular carcinoma, about 15 had melanoma, 9 had renal cell carcinoma and 9 had head and neck cancer. The dose-escalation cohort was about 83% male with a mean age of approximately 60 years, ranging from roughly 20 to 85. Prior anti-PD-1, anti-PD-L1 or anti-CTLA-4 therapy was permitted, and 40% to 50% of dose-escalation patients had received checkpoint inhibitors. Partial responses occurred in three dose-escalation patients, of whom one had hepatocellular carcinoma and two had cutaneous melanoma. Peripheral TCRbeta sequencing was intended to test whether TCR sequence diversity was altered and clonal T-cell expansion was caused by ivuxolimab. The monotherapy dose-escalation portion (N of about 52 patients) of the phase I ivuxolimab trial is reported in the paper.

Comments on this clone: Its binding antigen is unknown. Base quality data are lacking; no much larger clone is found one base away.

Patients with autoimmune disease history or receiving systemic immunosuppression were excluded from the trial. Peripheral blood for TCR sequencing was collected from all dose cohorts at baseline, on cycle 4 day 1, and on cycle 7 day 1. Samples were obtained from an open-label, multicenter, first-in-human phase I dose-escalation trial of ivuxolimab. Adults with locally advanced or metastatic melanoma, renal cell, hepatocellular, or head and neck squamous cell carcinoma were enrolled in the trial. Before TCR sequencing, CD4+ and CD8+ T cells were separately sorted from peripheral blood. The full study reports these points: Which antigens the clonally expanded peripheral T cells were specific for was not determined. Clonal expansion of both CD4+ and CD8+ blood T cells was observed from baseline to week 6 at doses 0.1 to 3.0 mg/kg. After ivuxolimab, CD8+ T cells had more expanded clones than CD4+ T cells on average. In the 0.1-3.0 mg/kg groups, partial responders had among the lowest normalized peripheral clonal expansion, particularly in CD8+ T cells. Low levels of normalized T-cell clonal expansion were also seen in some nonresponding patients.

To sequence the TCRbeta CDR3 region, genomic DNA was isolated from the sorted cells. The immunoSEQ Assay was used to sequence the TCRbeta CDR3 regions. Entries here come from immuneACCESS through TCRdb and include only in-frame sequences with V and J called. Some clones fail to appear in such tables; in the studies checked, an unresolved V gene covers under half of the shortfall, and the cause of the remainder is unknown. The table for this sample lists about 15,000 clones; 50% to 75% of them were counted only once. Of the sample, 7.5% to 9.5% is held by the ten largest clones. The specimen comprised CD4+ or CD8+ T cells sorted from blood, sampled in a trial of the OX40 agonist ivuxolimab. This clonotype was obtained from an adult with an advanced solid tumor such as melanoma, head and neck, liver or kidney cancer.

The nucleotides are TGCGCCAGCAGCCAAGAAGGAACAGAATGGACTGAAGCTTTCTTT. The resulting protein is CASSQEGTEWTEAFF. The chain couples TRBV4-3 to TRBJ1-1; no D gene can be assigned with confidence. Trimming costs V 0 bases and J 5 bases, and their ends lie 13 bases apart. Based on the germline V gene, the CDR1 and CDR2 sequences are LGHNA and YSLEER. From its cysteine to its phenylalanine, the CDR3 spans 15 amino acids. Of all the DNA, just the CDR3 is kept, 45 bases in frame from base 1.